This T cell receptor beta chain was identified during a study of cytomegalovirus exposure and HLA in healthy donors. Overall study context: In a previous analysis, 95 million to 130 million unique TCR beta sequences were found from roughly 180 million T cells.

The PCR employed 60 Vbeta primers together with 13 Jbeta primers. TCRdb's copy holds only in-frame clones and misses some; the assay was immunoSEQ multiplex PCR. The repertoire includes about 200,000 clones, 81% of them detected once, and 1.5% to 2% sits in the top ten. CDR3 length equals 12 residues. Germline assignment: CDR1 SGHVS and CDR2 FQNEAQ. V lost 1 base to trimming and J lost 5 bases, with 3 bases between them. The sequenced material came from PBMCs. The sequence came from a young man in good health and CMV-seronegative. The chain links TRBV7-8 to TRBJ1-3; D gene uncertain. DNA for the CDR3: TGTGCCAGCAGCTTAGACAGAAACACCATATATTTT. Translation gives CASSLDRNTIYF.